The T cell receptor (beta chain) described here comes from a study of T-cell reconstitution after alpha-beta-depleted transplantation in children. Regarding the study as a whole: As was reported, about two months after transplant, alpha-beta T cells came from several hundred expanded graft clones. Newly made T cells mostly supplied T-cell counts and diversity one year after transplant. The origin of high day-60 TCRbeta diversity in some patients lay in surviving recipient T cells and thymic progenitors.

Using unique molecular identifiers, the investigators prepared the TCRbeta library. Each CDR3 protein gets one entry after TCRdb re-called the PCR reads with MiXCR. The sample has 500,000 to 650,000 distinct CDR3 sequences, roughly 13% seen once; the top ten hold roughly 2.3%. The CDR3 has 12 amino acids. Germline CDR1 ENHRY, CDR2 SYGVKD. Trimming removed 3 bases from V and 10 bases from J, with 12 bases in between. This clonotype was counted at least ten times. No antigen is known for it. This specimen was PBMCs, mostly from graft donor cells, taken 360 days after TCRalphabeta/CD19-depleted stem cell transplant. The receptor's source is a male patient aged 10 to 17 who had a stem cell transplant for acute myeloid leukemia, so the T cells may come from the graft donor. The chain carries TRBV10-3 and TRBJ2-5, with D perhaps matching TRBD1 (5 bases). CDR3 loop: CAISDREGHQYF. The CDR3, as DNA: TGTGCCATCAGTGACAGGGAAGGGCACCAGTACTTC.